The rows below give T cell receptor beta chains drawn from one sample of a study of blood T cell repertoires in COVID-19. Assay used: immunoSEQ multiplex PCR; TCRdb lists only in-frame clones, some missing. Of some 200,000 clones in the sample, around 83% were seen once. Specimen: peripheral blood. These receptors were taken from a woman in her 70s with COVID-19, enrolled during active disease. Each CDR3 is given with its conserved first and last residue. Each record gives: D gene, V gene, clone size, J gene, CDR3 protein, CDR3 DNA. The D gene is left open where the match is weak. Expanded clones are given a class, and other clones once, few, many or no size at all.

>TRBD2|TRBV27|-|TRBJ2-7
CASSSAMPSGRGEQYF
TGTGCCAGCAGTTCCGCAATGCCAAGCGGGAGGGGCGAGCAGTACTTC
>-|TRBV15|-|TRBJ2-7
CATSRVTGDHEQYF
TGTGCCACCAGCAGAGTAACGGGAGACCACGAGCAGTACTTC
>-|TRBV5-1|-|TRBJ1-2
CASSPTTSGVDGYTF
TGCGCCAGCAGCCCGACGACATCAGGGGTCGATGGCTACACCTTC
>TRBD2|TRBV5-1|-|TRBJ2-1
CASSLGGSGTNEQFF
TGCGCCAGCAGCTTGGGGGGTAGCGGGACCAATGAGCAGTTCTTC
>-|TRBV7-9|once|TRBJ1-2
CASSQARIYGYTF
TGTGCCAGCAGCCAGGCGCGCATCTATGGCTACACCTTC
>TRBD2|TRBV6-5|-|TRBJ2-1
CASRTTSGAYNEQFF
TGTGCCAGCAGGACGACTAGCGGAGCCTACAATGAGCAGTTCTTC
>-|TRBV3-1/TRBV3-2|-|TRBJ2-7
CASRPYLGCYEQYF
TGTGCCAGCAGACCCTACCTAGGTTGCTACGAGCAGTACTTC
>TRBD2|TRBV3-1/TRBV3-2|-|TRBJ2-7
CASSQVSSGYEQYF
TGTGCCAGCAGCCAAGTATCTAGCGGCTACGAGCAGTACTTC
>-|TRBV7-8|-|TRBJ2-7
CASSFNPLYEQYF
TGTGCCAGCAGCTTCAACCCACTCTACGAGCAGTACTTC
>TRBD1|TRBV3-1/TRBV3-2|-|TRBJ1-1
CASSLSDRGRSSEAFF
TGTGCCAGCAGCTTATCGGACAGGGGGCGATCATCTGAAGCTTTCTTT
>-|TRBV27|-|TRBJ1-1
CASSSGMKAFF
TGTGCCAGCAGCTCCGGGATGAAAGCTTTCTTT
>-|TRBV7-2|-|TRBJ1-1
CASSLQGGNTEAFF
TGTGCCAGCAGCTTACAGGGCGGGAACACTGAAGCTTTCTTT
>TRBD2|TRBV6-5|once|TRBJ2-1
CASSYSGTIRNNEQFF
TGTGCCAGCAGTTACTCGGGGACTATCCGGAACAATGAGCAGTTCTTC
>TRBD1|TRBV6-6|few|TRBJ2-7
CASSMGQGATYEQYF
TGTGCCAGCAGCATGGGACAGGGGGCAACATACGAGCAGTACTTC
>-|TRBV7-9|few|TRBJ1-2
CASSLGGQHGYTF
TGTGCCAGCAGCTTAGGGGGGCAACATGGCTACACCTTC
>TRBD1|TRBV5-1|-|TRBJ1-2
CASSVGTGYYGYTF
TGCGCCAGCAGCGTCGGGACAGGTTACTATGGCTACACCTTC
>-|TRBV28|-|TRBJ2-1
CASSLDGSTYNEQFF
TGTGCCAGCAGTTTAGACGGGAGCACCTACAATGAGCAGTTCTTC
>TRBD2|TRBV6-2/TRBV6-3|-|TRBJ2-1
CASSRPGGRAVNEQFF
TGTGCCAGCAGTAGGCCTGGCGGGAGGGCCGTCAATGAGCAGTTCTTC
>TRBD1|TRBV5-4|-|TRBJ2-7
CASSLQGAPTYEQYF
TGTGCCAGCAGCTTGCAGGGGGCCCCAACCTACGAGCAGTACTTC
>TRBD2|TRBV11-2|-|TRBJ2-7
CASSFGGNYEQYF
TGTGCCAGCAGCTTCGGGGGGAACTACGAGCAGTACTTC
>TRBD1|TRBV7-2|many|TRBJ1-2
CASSLQGGIPTYGYTF
TGTGCCAGCAGCTTACAGGGGGGCATCCCCACCTATGGCTACACCTTC
>-|TRBV21-1|few|TRBJ1-6
CASSKATSVDSPLHF
TGTGCCAGCAGCAAAGCCACTAGCGTAGATTCACCCCTCCACTTT
>-|TRBV4-1|-|TRBJ1-5
CASSGQVSNQPQHF
TGCGCCAGCAGTGGGCAGGTTAGCAATCAGCCCCAGCATTTT
>TRBD2|TRBV11-2|-|TRBJ2-7
CASSGREVPTYEQYF
TGTGCCAGCAGTGGGCGGGAGGTACCGACCTACGAGCAGTACTTC
>TRBD1|TRBV15|-|TRBJ1-4
CATSSGQVEKLFF
TGTGCCACCAGCAGTGGACAGGTTGAAAAACTGTTTTTT
>TRBD1|TRBV7-9|-|TRBJ2-6
CASSLGGQGPGANVLTF
TGTGCCAGCAGTCTTGGGGGACAGGGGCCCGGGGCCAACGTCCTGACTTTC
>-|TRBV2|-|TRBJ2-7
CASTQRVYSTYEQYF
TGTGCCAGCACCCAAAGAGTGTATTCTACCTACGAGCAGTACTTC
>-|TRBV3-1/TRBV3-2|-|TRBJ1-1
CASSQDLVTEAFF
TGTGCCAGCAGCCAAGATCTAGTCACTGAAGCTTTCTTT
>-|TRBV27|-|TRBJ1-2
CASPPLLYGYTF
TGTGCCAGTCCCCCACTTTTATATGGCTACACCTTC
>-|TRBV19|-|TRBJ2-2
CASSIKQGGGELFF
TGTGCCAGTAGTATCAAACAGGGTGGCGGGGAGCTGTTTTTT
>TRBD2|TRBV2|-|TRBJ2-1
CASSDASGAYNEQFF
TGTGCCAGCAGTGACGCTAGCGGGGCATACAATGAGCAGTTCTTC
>-|TRBV11-3|-|TRBJ2-1
CASSLGRSSNEQFF
TGTGCCAGCAGCTTAGGTCGCTCTAGCAATGAGCAGTTCTTC
>-|TRBV24-1|-|TRBJ1-1
CATSDSMNTEAFF
TGTGCCACCAGTGATTCTATGAACACTGAAGCTTTCTTT
>TRBD1|TRBV7-9|-|TRBJ1-1
CASTPGQGAPSTEAFF
TGTGCCAGCACGCCGGGACAGGGGGCGCCGAGCACTGAAGCTTTCTTT
>TRBD1|TRBV27|-|TRBJ2-4
CASSGWTGGESENIQYF
TGTGCCAGCAGTGGCTGGACAGGGGGGGAATCGGAAAACATTCAGTACTTC
>TRBD1|TRBV5-5|-|TRBJ2-2
CASSPDRANTGELFF
TGTGCCAGCAGCCCGGACAGGGCCAACACCGGGGAGCTGTTTTTT
>TRBD2|TRBV19|-|TRBJ2-1
CASNQAGSSYNEQFF
TGTGCCAGTAACCAAGCGGGGAGCTCCTACAATGAGCAGTTCTTC
>-|TRBV11-2|-|TRBJ1-1
CASSFGDTRDTEAFF
TGTGCCAGCAGCTTTGGAGATACGCGGGACACTGAAGCTTTCTTT
>-|TRBV5-4|-|TRBJ2-1
CASSLETGSYNEQFF
TGTGCCAGCAGCTTGGAGACCGGGTCCTACAATGAGCAGTTCTTC
>TRBD1|TRBV6-5|-|TRBJ1-1
CASSLRDRPEAFF
TGTGCCAGCAGTCTCCGGGACAGGCCTGAAGCTTTCTTT
>TRBD1|TRBV27|-|TRBJ1-5
CASSILGTGFQPQHF
TGTGCCAGCAGTATCCTTGGGACAGGGTTTCAGCCCCAGCATTTT
>-|TRBV28|-|TRBJ2-2
CASSLPQGNAGELFF
TGTGCCAGCAGTTTACCACAGGGAAACGCCGGGGAGCTGTTTTTT
>TRBD1|TRBV10-2|-|TRBJ2-1
CASRLPGQGGEQFF
TGCGCCAGCAGGCTACCGGGACAGGGGGGTGAGCAGTTCTTC
>TRBD2|TRBV7-7|-|TRBJ2-7
CASSPTSGNYEQYF
TGTGCCAGCAGCCCGACTAGCGGAAACTACGAGCAGTACTTC
>-|TRBV28|-|TRBJ2-7
CASSSPPDYHLEQYF
TGTGCCAGCAGTAGTCCCCCGGACTATCACTTGGAGCAGTACTTC
>-|TRBV7-9|-|TRBJ2-5
CASSLISGDQETQYF
TGTGCCAGCAGCCTCATTAGCGGAGATCAAGAGACCCAGTACTTC
>TRBD1|TRBV30|-|TRBJ2-6
CAWSVRGRGHSGANVLTF
TGTGCCTGGAGTGTACGGGGCAGGGGGCACTCTGGGGCCAACGTCCTGACTTTC
>TRBD1|TRBV28|few|TRBJ1-5
CASSRGQGYNQPQHF
TGTGCCAGCAGCCGGGGACAGGGGTACAATCAGCCCCAGCATTTT